This TCR beta chain came from a study of T-cell memory formation after mild COVID-19. Broader study findings: Contracting clones, day 15 to 85, had balanced CD4/CD8, and later expanders favored CD4+. Memory cells collected pre-infection included some clones that later responded, suggesting cross-reactive memory joined.

After 5'RACE with constant-segment primers, TCR alpha and TCR beta cDNA libraries carrying sample barcodes and UMIs were obtained. MiXCR was run by TCRdb on the 5' RACE reads, yielding one entry per CDR3 protein. The sample has roughly 150,000 distinct CDR3 sequences; 10% to 15% are singletons. Details on this clonotype: What it binds is not known.

The CDR3 runs 14 residues. In germline, CDR1 is SGHRS, CDR2 YFSETQ. Trimming stripped 4 bases from V and 8 bases from J, with 13 bases between. The source material was PBMCs or a T cell subset sorted from them (not recorded which). V usage is TRBV5-1 and J usage is TRBJ1-6; D call uncertain. The origin of this receptor is a man younger than 35 who had mild COVID-19 (a few samples of this study predate the infection). Cell type and time point are not known. CDR3 sequence: CASSRTGRDSPLHF. CDR3 nucleotide sequence: TGCGCCAGCAGCCGGACGGGGAGGGATTCACCCCTCCACTTT.